The following is a T cell receptor beta chain sequence with its context. Its cognate antigen has yet to be identified. Base qualities were left out, and no much larger clone turns up one base away. The trial excluded patients who had a history of autoimmune disease or who were on systemic immunosuppression. Peripheral blood for TCR sequencing was collected from all dose cohorts at baseline, on cycle 4 day 1, and on cycle 7 day 1. The samples were drawn from a first-in-human, open-label, multicenter phase I dose-escalation trial of ivuxolimab. Adults with locally advanced or metastatic head and neck squamous cell, hepatocellular, melanoma or renal cell carcinoma were enrolled in the trial. Before TCR sequencing, CD4+ T cells and CD8+ T cells from peripheral blood were sorted into separate populations. The germline V gene yields SQVTM for CDR1 and ANQGSEA for CDR2. From the cysteine through the phenylalanine, the CDR3 covers 16 amino acids. Here the CDR3 DNA is all that survives: 48 bases in frame from base 1. Trimming at the junction amounts to 0 bases on V and 1 base on J, and the germline ends lie 15 bases apart.

Genomic DNA was extracted from sorted cells for sequencing of the TCRbeta CDR3 region. The immunoSEQ Assay was used to sequence the TCRbeta CDR3 regions. TCRdb re-hosts the immuneACCESS table, in-frame sequences only. Its copies lack some clones; in the studies checked, an unresolved V gene accounts for under half of them, and the cause for the rest is not known. The sample table lists some 77,000 clones, approximately 92% of them with a count of one. Of the sample, 0.32% is held by the ten largest clones. The source of the sample is a study of OX40 agonist ivuxolimab in advanced cancers. In the study overall: The costimulatory receptor OX40 (CD134) was targeted by ivuxolimab, a fully human IgG2 agonistic monoclonal antibody. Of the approximately 53 patients in dose escalation, about 20 had hepatocellular carcinoma, some 15 had melanoma, 9 had renal cell carcinoma and 9 had head and neck cancer. The paper covers the monotherapy dose-escalation part of the phase I ivuxolimab trial, which included N of about 50 patients. Partial responses occurred in three dose-escalation patients, of whom one had hepatocellular carcinoma and two had cutaneous melanoma. Intravenous ivuxolimab was administered to patients every 2 weeks at six dose levels: 0.01, 0.1, 0.3, 1.5, 3 and 10 mg/kg. Peripheral TCRbeta sequencing aimed to test whether ivuxolimab altered TCR sequence diversity and caused clonal T-cell expansion. Prior anti-PD-1, anti-PD-L1 or anti-CTLA-4 therapy was permitted, and checkpoint inhibitors had been received by around 40% of dose-escalation patients. The dose-escalation cohort was roughly 83% male with a mean age of approximately 60 years, ranging from roughly 23 to 79. What the work shows at the level of the full study, not this receptor alone: In partial responders in the 0.1-3.0 mg/kg groups, normalized peripheral clonal expansion was found to be among the lowest, especially among CD8+ T cells. At doses of 0.1 to 3.0 mg/kg, clonal expansion of both CD4+ and CD8+ blood T cells was observed from baseline to week 6. On average, CD8+ T cells showed more expanded clones than CD4+ T cells after ivuxolimab. Which antigens the clonally expanded peripheral T cells were specific for was not determined. Low levels of normalized T-cell clonal expansion were also seen in some nonresponding patients.

This sequence was found in an adult with an advanced solid tumor such as melanoma, head and neck, liver or kidney cancer. Here the chain combines TRBV29-1 and TRBJ1-1, with TRBD1 tentatively as D gene (5 bases match). The starting material was CD4+ or CD8+ T cells sorted from blood, obtained in a trial of the OX40 agonist ivuxolimab. The base sequence is TGCAGCGTTGAAGATCGGGGCAGGGCGAGGAACACTGAAGCTTTCTTT. It encodes CSVEDRGRARNTEAFF.